Each of the 17 T cell receptor beta chains below was sequenced from the same sample in a study of T cell responses to AZD1222 COVID-19 vaccine. Profiled with immunoSEQ multiplex PCR; TCRdb holds only in-frame clones, not every one. Here the sample spans 80,000 or so clones, 87% being singletons. This specimen consisted of peripheral blood, obtained on day 0 of AZD1222 vaccination. The receptors here all came from an adult in good health.

This chain links TRBV18 with TRBJ1-2; 8 bases align to TRBD1. Trimming took 7 bases from V and 7 from J; bases not matched to a gene: 17. Germline CDR1 is KGHSH and CDR2 is LQKENI. This CDR3 is built from 16 residues. The CDR3 region is CASFYLQGVSWGGYTF. The CDR3 DNA sequence: TGTGCCAGCTTCTACTTACAGGGGGTGAGCTGGGGTGGCTACACCTTC.

V and J are TRBV27 and TRBJ2-5; D tentatively fits TRBD1 or TRBD2 (5 bases each). CDR1 and CDR2 (germline): MNHEY, SMNVEV (reference sequence). V was shortened by 6 bases and J by 4 bases, with 9 bases between the two germline ends. This CDR3 contains 12 residues. The CDR3 region is CASRSGTETQYF. The CDR3 bases are TGTGCCAGCAGGTCCGGGACAGAGACCCAGTACTTC.

This chain uses TRBV7-2 with TRBJ2-5, with 7 bases identical to TRBD1. The CDR3 sequence is 11 residues long. From germline, CDR1 is SGHTA and CDR2 FQGNSA. The V segment lost 3 bases and the J segment 14 bases; nucleotides outside the gene matches: 6. In DNA form, the CDR3 reads TGTGCCAGCAGCTTTTCGGGACAGTCCTACTTC. Its translation: CASSFSGQSYF. Together with reference TRBV7-2 and TRBJ2-5, the CDR3 gives the full variable domain: GAGVSQSPSNKVTEKGKDVELRCDPISGHTALYWYRQSLGQGLEFLIYFQGNSAPDKSGLPSDRFSAERTGGSVSTLTIQRTQQEDSAVYLCASSFSGQSYFGPGTRLLVL.

The CDR3 is CASSQRGQIGELFF. CDR3 in DNA: TGTGCCAGCAGCCAGCGAGGCCAAATCGGGGAGCTGTTTTTT. The V gene is TRBV3-1 (or the pseudogene TRBV3-2), the J gene TRBJ2-2; unclear D gene. This CDR3 has 14 amino acids. In germline, CDR1 is LGHDT, CDR2 YNNKEL (reference sequence). Trimming removed 3 bases from V and 7 bases from J, with 12 bases in between.

The V and J genes are TRBV6-5 and TRBJ2-5, with TRBD2 matching 7 bases. With V trimmed by 0 bases and J by 7 bases, 11 bases remained unmatched. Germline values: CDR1 MNHEY, CDR2 SVGAGI. The CDR3 length is 16 residues. The chain's CDR3 is CASSYSVQHPGGTQYF. In DNA form, the CDR3 reads TGTGCCAGCAGTTACTCGGTCCAGCATCCGGGGGGGACCCAGTACTTC.

This clone appeared a single time. The chain recombines TRBV5-1 with TRBJ2-7; 9 nucleotides match TRBD2. Germline V CDR1 and CDR2: SGHRS, YFSETQ. V was clipped by 4 bases and J by 3 bases; unmatched bases: 5. CDR3 length: 14 amino acids. The CDR3 DNA is TGCGCCAGCAGCGGACCTAGCGGGAACTACGAGCAGTACTTC. Translated: CASSGPSGNYEQYF.

The J gene is TRBJ2-2, the V gene TRBV19; 8 nucleotides agree with TRBD1. Unmatched junction bases numbered 8, after V lost 6 bases and J lost 5 bases. Germline CDR1 is LNHDA and CDR2 is SQIVND (reference sequence). The CDR3 is made up of 15 amino acids. The CDR3 DNA reads as TGTGCCAGTAGAACCGCGGACAGGGAAACCGGGGAGCTGTTTTTT. This translates into CASRTADRETGELFF.

The chain links TRBV7-2 to TRBJ2-7; a weak D match, TRBD1 (5 bases). The germline V and J ends were trimmed by 1 base and 2 bases, with 9 bases remaining between them. Germline values: CDR1 SGHTA, CDR2 FQGNSA. The length of the CDR3 is 14 residues. CDR3 protein: CASSLGSGTYEQYF. The DNA of the CDR3 is TGTGCCAGCAGCTTAGGTTCAGGGACCTACGAGCAGTACTTC.

This sequence joins TRBV7-2 and TRBJ2-1, with D possibly being TRBD2 (5 bases). The CDR3 consists of 15 residues. Germline V CDR1 and CDR2: SGHTA, FQGNSA. Deletions cut 1 base from V and 9 bases from J, with 16 bases between. CDR3 bases: TGTGCCAGCAGCTTAGATAGACGCCGGGGATTTGAGCAGTTCTTC. This codes for CASSLDRRRGFEQFF.

The genes are TRBV7-9 and TRBJ2-7; a weak D match, TRBD1 (6 bases). The germline V and J ends were trimmed by 5 bases and 3 bases, with 17 bases remaining between them. Looked up from germline, CDR1 is SEHNR and CDR2 is FQNEAQ (reference sequence). This CDR3 has 15 amino acids. The CDR3 here is CASSPRTVKDYEQYF. The DNA of the CDR3 is TGTGCCAGCAGCCCTCGGACAGTAAAAGACTACGAGCAGTACTTC.

V gene TRBV28 combines with J gene TRBJ1-2, with a tentative D call TRBD1 (5 bases). The V and J ends lost 4 bases and 4 bases respectively, with 13 bases between them. The CDR3 contains 14 residues. From germline, CDR1 is MDHEN and CDR2 SYDVKM. The chain's CDR3 is CASSSQGEVYGYTF. For the CDR3, the DNA is TGTGCCAGCAGTTCGCAAGGGGAGGTCTATGGCTACACCTTC.

This chain joins TRBV11-2 and TRBJ1-2; D unclear. CDR1 SGHAT and CDR2 FQNNGV come from the germline V gene. This CDR3 region has 12 residues. Trimming removed 5 bases from V and 3 bases from J, with 7 bases in between. CDR3 sequence (DNA): TGTGCCAGCAGCGGCCGCGACTATGGCTACACCTTC. It translates to CASSGRDYGYTF.

The chain uses TRBV5-1 and TRBJ1-1, with D uncertain. V shed 0 bases and J shed 4 bases, with 10 bases lying between them. This CDR3 spans 14 amino acids. Looked up from germline, CDR1 is SGHRS and CDR2 is YFSETQ. CDR3 bases: TGCGCCAGCAGCTTGGTCGGCTTGAGCACTGAAGCTTTCTTT. Protein sequence: CASSLVGLSTEAFF.

The chain couples TRBV7-6 to TRBJ1-3; TRBD1 agrees at 7 bases. This CDR3 has 15 residues. Germline lookup yields CDR1 SGHVS and CDR2 FNYEAQ. The junction had 2 bases not matched to a gene; V was cut back by 3 bases and J by 0 bases. CDR3 nucleotides: TGTGCCAGCAGCTTTGGGGACAGCTCTGGAAACACCATATATTTT. Protein sequence: CASSFGDSSGNTIYF.

The chain carries TRBV27 and TRBJ1-5, with TRBD1 matching over 7 bases. Unmatched junction bases numbered 2, after V lost 5 bases and J lost 1 base. This CDR3 region has 14 residues. The germline V gene encodes CDR1 MNHEY and CDR2 SMNVEV (reference sequence). The CDR3 region is CASSPQGSNQPQHF. CDR3 in DNA: TGTGCCAGCAGTCCACAGGGGAGCAATCAGCCCCAGCATTTT.

Here the CDR3 DNA reads TGTGCCAGCAGCCGGTCCCCACAGGATGGCTACACCTTC. Translating it yields CASSRSPQDGYTF. The chain carries TRBV3-1 (or the pseudogene TRBV3-2) and TRBJ1-2; possibly TRBD1 for D (5 bases). CDR1 and CDR2 from the germline V gene are LGHDT and YNNKEL (reference sequence). This CDR3 contains 13 residues. V lost 4 bases, J lost 6 bases, and 12 bases lay in between.

J is TRBJ1-3 and V is TRBV11-2, with a tentative D call TRBD1 (6 bases). Trimming cost V 11 bases and J 3 bases, with 17 bases left between them. This CDR3 has 14 amino acids. The germline CDR1 and CDR2 sequences are SGHAT and FQNNGV. In nucleotides, the CDR3 is TGTGCCTTCCTCGGGGGGGCGAGTGGAAACACCATATATTTT. The encoded protein is CAFLGGASGNTIYF.